The 27 T cell receptor beta chains presented below share a single source sample, sequenced in a study of cytotoxic CD8 clonotypes in ibrutinib-treated CLL. Sequencing was performed with immunoSEQ multiplex PCR; in TCRdb, only in-frame clones are kept and a portion is missing. The sample shows some 27,000 clones, 45% to 65% of them seen only once. This sample comprised PBMCs, obtained before ibrutinib treatment. All receptors derive from a human donor with chronic lymphocytic leukemia.

The V and J genes are TRBV10-3 and TRBJ2-7; a possible D gene is TRBD1 (6 bases). Trimming removed 0 bases from V and 3 bases from J, with 18 bases in between. The CDR3 spans 17 residues. Germline CDR1 is ENHRY and CDR2 is SYGVKD. For the CDR3, the DNA is TGTGCCATCAGTGAGTCGGACAGACAACTCTTCAACTACGAGCAGTACTTC. It specifies CAISESDRQLFNYEQYF.

The chain couples TRBV29-1 to TRBJ2-5; D may be TRBD2 (6 bases). The germline V gene encodes CDR1 SQVTM and CDR2 ANQGSEA. V lost 4 bases and J 2 bases, leaving 20 bases between the germline ends. CDR3 length equals 16 residues. For the CDR3, the DNA is TGCAGCGTTGTACCCCTTACAGGAGGGGTTCAAGAGACCCAGTACTTC. It yields the protein CSVVPLTGGVQETQYF. Drawing the rest from reference TRBV29-1 and TRBJ2-5, the complete variable domain is SAVISQKPSRDICQRGTSLTIQCQVDSQVTMMFWYRQQPGQSLTLIATANQGSEATYESGFVIDKFPISRPNLTFSTLTVSNMSPEDSSIYLCSVVPLTGGVQETQYFGPGTRLLVL.

The chain carries TRBV6-5 and TRBJ2-7; D possibly uses TRBD1 or TRBD2 (5 bases each). The V gene's germline CDR1 is MNHEY and CDR2 SVGAGI. V was trimmed by 4 bases and J by 6 bases, leaving 16 bases between them. This CDR3 region has 14 residues. The CDR3 DNA is TGTGCCAGCAGTTCGGGGACCACGGTGGGCGAGCAGTACTTC. Its translation: CASSSGTTVGEQYF.

In this sample, this clone turned up a few times. The chain combines TRBV28 with TRBJ1-2; D is undetermined. CDR1 is MDHEN and CDR2 is SYDVKM in the germline V gene. CDR3 size: 11 residues. Deletions cut 2 bases from V and 6 bases from J, with 4 bases between. The CDR3 protein is CASSLDDGYTF. The CDR3 nucleotides are TGTGCCAGCAGTTTAGATGATGGCTACACCTTC.

This chain connects TRBV4-1 to TRBJ2-7; 7 bases line up with TRBD2. Germline V gene data show CDR1 as MGHRA and CDR2 as YSYEKL. The CDR3 totals 14 residues. Trimming removed 5 bases from V and 2 bases from J; junction bases left unmatched: 6. The CDR3 here is CASSIGGTPYEQYF. The DNA of the CDR3 is TGCGCCAGCAGCATCGGGGGGACCCCCTACGAGCAGTACTTC.

The table lists this clone with a few counts. V usage is TRBV18 and J usage is TRBJ2-1, with D tentatively TRBD2 (5 bases). V shed 4 bases and J shed 4 bases, with 14 bases lying between them. Per germline, CDR1 KGHSH and CDR2 LQKENI. The CDR3 spans 15 residues. CDR3 nucleotide sequence: TGTGCCAGCTCACTACTAGGGCAGAGTTACAATGAGCAGTTCTTC. Amino acids: CASSLLGQSYNEQFF.

CDR3 nucleotide sequence: TGTGCCAGCAGCTTACGCACAGGGGGCAGCGGCTCCTACGAGCAGTACTTC. Translating gives CASSLRTGGSGSYEQYF. The chain links TRBV7-8 to TRBJ2-7; 9 nucleotides match TRBD1. V lost 2 bases and J lost 0; bases outside the gene matches: 8. This CDR3 is 17 amino acids long. CDR1 and CDR2 (germline): SGHVS, FQNEAQ.

CDR3 bases: TGTGCCAGCAGGCCGGGACTCTCAGATACGCAGTATTTT. This encodes CASRPGLSDTQYF. This chain links TRBV2 with TRBJ2-3, with D possibly TRBD2 on 6 matching bases. Germline V gene lookup returns CDR1 SNHLY and CDR2 FYNNEI. This CDR3 has 13 amino acids. The ends were cut back, 6 bases at V and 4 bases at J, with 11 bases in the middle.

This chain uses TRBV5-1 with TRBJ2-7, with D tentatively TRBD1 (5 bases). Germline CDR1 is SGHRS and CDR2 is YFSETQ. The CDR3 extends over 16 amino acids. Trimming shortened V by 1 base and J by 3 bases, and 17 bases separated the two germline ends. The CDR3 region has the DNA TGCGCCAGCAGCTTGAAGTGGGGCAACCGTCACTACGAGCAGTACTTC. Its protein is CASSLKWGNRHYEQYF.

The chain joins TRBV6-1 to TRBJ1-4, with TRBD1 matching 9 bases. Germline V gene sequence: CDR1 MNHNS, CDR2 SASEGT. V lost 3 bases to trimming and J lost 8 bases; unmatched junction nucleotides: 7. The CDR3 extends over 15 amino acids. The CDR3: CASSDGTGPREKLFF. CDR3 coding DNA: TGTGCCAGCAGTGATGGGACAGGGCCCAGGGAAAAACTGTTTTTT.

The chain couples TRBV28 to TRBJ2-1, with 10 bases aligning to TRBD2. CDR1 MDHEN and CDR2 SYDVKM come from the germline V gene. The CDR3 extends over 16 amino acids. Trimming at V came to 4 bases and at J to 1 base, leaving 4 bases not matched to a gene. CDR3 nucleotides: TGTGCCAGCAGTTCCCCTAGCGGGAGTTCCTACAATGAGCAGTTCTTC. It specifies CASSSPSGSSYNEQFF. Supplemented by reference TRBV28 and TRBJ2-1, the full variable domain reads DVKVTQSSRYLVKRTGEKVFLECVQDMDHENMFWYRQDPGLGLRLIYFSYDVKMKEKGDIPEGYSVSREKKERFSLILESASTNQTSMYLCASSSPSGSSYNEQFFGPGTRLTVL.

The count of this clone is one. The V call is TRBV28, the J call TRBJ2-3, with 9 nucleotides matching TRBD2. Germline trimming cut 4 bases from V and 4 bases from J; bases unmatched to any gene: 12. The CDR3 is made up of 17 amino acids. Germline values: CDR1 MDHEN, CDR2 SYDVKM. The chain's CDR3 is CASSSSALREGSDTQYF. In DNA form, the CDR3 reads TGTGCCAGCAGTTCCTCAGCTTTGCGGGAGGGGTCAGATACGCAGTATTTT. Full variable domain (missing parts from reference TRBV28 and TRBJ2-3): DVKVTQSSRYLVKRTGEKVFLECVQDMDHENMFWYRQDPGLGLRLIYFSYDVKMKEKGDIPEGYSVSREKKERFSLILESASTNQTSMYLCASSSSALREGSDTQYFGPGTRLTVL.

V usage is TRBV9 and J usage is TRBJ2-7; TRBD2 aligns across 11 bases. The CDR3 length is 15 residues. With 4 bases clipped from V and 4 bases from J, the junction kept 7 bases outside the gene matches. Germline-derived CDR1 and CDR2 are SGDLS and YYNGEE. The CDR3 coding sequence is TGTGCCAGCAGCTTAAAGACTAGCGGGGTATACGAGCAGTACTTC. As protein: CASSLKTSGVYEQYF.

V usage is TRBV6-5 and J usage is TRBJ2-7; D remains unclear. Per germline, CDR1 MNHEY and CDR2 SVGAGI. Trimming cost V 2 bases and J 1 base, with 6 bases left between them. This CDR3 comprises 13 residues. The DNA for the CDR3 is TGTGCCAGCAGTTACGTAAATTCCTACGAGCAGTACTTC. It encodes CASSYVNSYEQYF.

This clone was seen a few times. V gene TRBV19 combines with J gene TRBJ1-2; D is uncertain. With 1 base removed from V and 6 bases from J, the gap between germline ends came to 9 bases. The CDR3 runs to 13 residues. The V gene's germline CDR1 is LNHDA and CDR2 SQIVND (reference sequence). As DNA, the CDR3 is TGTGCCAGTAGTATAGGAATGAGAGATGGCTACACCTTC. Encoded protein: CASSIGMRDGYTF.

The V call is TRBV11-2, the J call TRBJ1-2; D not certain. Trimming left V 5 bases short and J 5 bases short, with 12 bases between. Per the germline V gene, CDR1 is SGHAT and CDR2 is FQNNGV. The CDR3 length is 13 residues. The CDR3 DNA reads as TGTGCCAGCAGCCCTGGGAGTCCTTATGGCTACACCTTC. Translating it yields CASSPGSPYGYTF.

V is TRBV5-6 and J is TRBJ1-1; 7 bases are a match to TRBD1. The CDR3 runs 15 residues. After removal of 4 bases from V and 0 bases from J, the junction contained 6 bases not matched to a gene. Germline CDR1 SGHDT, CDR2 YYEEEE. CDR3 bases: TGTGCCAGCAGCACCGGGACAGCCATGAACACTGAAGCTTTCTTT. As protein: CASSTGTAMNTEAFF.

The chain links TRBV5-4 to TRBJ2-1; no reliable D call. Germline CDR1 is SGHNT and CDR2 is YYREEE (reference sequence). V lost 0 bases, J lost 8 bases, and 18 bases lay in between. The CDR3 is 16 residues long. The DNA of the CDR3 is TGTGCCAGCAGCTTGGATCATCTAGTGGGTTTGGATGAGCAGTTCTTC. It translates to CASSLDHLVGLDEQFF.

This clone was seen more than once but under ten times. The chain is built from TRBV5-1 and TRBJ2-2; tentatively, D is TRBD2 (6 bases). The germline V gene has CDR1 SGHRS and CDR2 YFSETQ. This CDR3 has 15 residues. The ends were cut back, 4 bases at V and 6 bases at J, with 16 bases in the middle. The CDR3 DNA reads TGCGCCAGCAGCCCGGAGACCTGGAGGGCCGGGGAGCTGTTTTTT. It encodes CASSPETWRAGELFF.

V usage is TRBV5-1 and J usage is TRBJ2-7; D might be TRBD1 (6 bases). Germline assignment: CDR1 SGHRS and CDR2 YFSETQ. The CDR3 totals 14 residues. Trimming removed 4 bases at V and 7 bases at J, with 18 bases between. CDR3 sequence reads: CASSPYRAPREQYF. CDR3 DNA: TGCGCCAGCAGCCCCTACAGGGCTCCTAGGGAGCAGTACTTC.

V usage is TRBV5-1 and J usage is TRBJ1-3, with no clear D. Germline assignment: CDR1 SGHRS and CDR2 YFSETQ. The CDR3 is 16 amino acids. The V end lost 1 base, the J end lost 0 bases, and 11 bases lay between the germline ends. Here the CDR3 reads CASSLLTPSSGNTIYF. CDR3 DNA sequence: TGCGCCAGCAGCTTGTTGACACCTAGCTCTGGAAACACCATATATTTT.

This clone was picked up a small number of times. The chain recombines TRBV5-4 with TRBJ2-7, with unresolved D. Trimming took off 0 bases at V and 5 bases at J, with 9 bases between the two ends. This CDR3 has 13 amino acids. Germline-derived CDR1 and CDR2 are SGHNT and YYREEE (reference sequence). The CDR3 nucleotides are TGTGCCAGCAGCTTGGATTTCTACCACGAGCAGTACTTC. It yields the protein CASSLDFYHEQYF.

This chain connects TRBV29-1 to TRBJ2-7; perhaps TRBD2 as D (6 bases). Germline V gene lookup returns CDR1 SQVTM and CDR2 ANQGSEA. The CDR3 extends over 15 amino acids. V lost 7 bases to trimming and J lost 0 bases, with 19 bases between them. The CDR3 region is CSGTISSVSSYEQYF. The DNA of the CDR3 is TGCAGCGGAACCATATCTAGCGTGAGCTCCTACGAGCAGTACTTC.

There are a few counts of this clone. This chain links TRBV18 with TRBJ1-2; 7 bases line up with TRBD1. The CDR3 extends over 13 amino acids. J lost 1 base, V lost 4 bases, and 0 bases had no gene match. CDR1 is KGHSH, CDR2 LQKENI, per germline. The CDR3 region is CASSRQGNYGYTF. The CDR3, as DNA: TGTGCCAGCTCACGACAGGGTAACTATGGCTACACCTTC.

The chain links TRBV9 to TRBJ2-1, with 9 bases fitting TRBD2. Trimming removed 4 bases from V and 4 bases from J; junction bases left unmatched: 9. The CDR3 extends over 16 amino acids. Germline lookup yields CDR1 SGDLS and CDR2 YYNGEE. The CDR3 protein is CASSPGLAGIYNEQFF. DNA of the CDR3: TGTGCCAGCAGCCCGGGTCTAGCGGGGATATACAATGAGCAGTTCTTC.

J is TRBJ2-7 and V is TRBV7-3; 8 bases agree with TRBD2. CDR3 size: 14 residues. With V trimmed by 5 bases and J by 5 bases, 8 bases remained unmatched. From germline, CDR1 is SGHTA and CDR2 FQGTGA. CDR3 sequence (DNA): TGTGCCAGCAGCGCCGGACTAGCCATCCACGAGCAGTACTTC. Protein sequence: CASSAGLAIHEQYF.

V usage is TRBV6-1 and J usage is TRBJ2-3, with D possibly matching TRBD1 (7 bases). This CDR3 region has 15 residues. The germline V gene encodes CDR1 MNHNS and CDR2 SASEGT. The germline V and J ends were trimmed by 3 bases and 0 bases, with 10 bases remaining between them. In DNA, the CDR3 is TGTGCCAGCAGTGAGCGGGACAGAAGCACAGATACGCAGTATTTT. It specifies CASSERDRSTDTQYF.